One sample yielded the 10 T cell receptor beta chains listed below, sequenced in a study of blood T cell repertoires in COVID-19. The assay was immunoSEQ multiplex PCR, and TCRdb's table has in-frame clones only and misses some. Counted here are about 59,000 clones, around 79% occurring once; the ten biggest clones make up roughly 10%. Sequenced: peripheral blood. The source of these receptors is a human donor in a cohort sampled during active COVID-19.

This chain joins TRBV23-1 and TRBJ2-2, with D tentatively TRBD1 (6 bases). TRBV23-1 belongs to the ORF category, with a function that is uncertain. The CDR3 length is 16 residues. V was cut by 1 base and J by 2 bases, with 11 bases left in between. CDR3 in DNA: TGCGCCAGCAGTCAATGTGCAGGGGTCAACACCGGGGAGCTGTTTTTT. Protein product: CASSQCAGVNTGELFF.

This chain joins TRBV2 and TRBJ2-1, with 13 positions matching TRBD2. The ends lost 6 bases at V and 4 bases at J; junction bases unmatched: 6. The V gene's germline CDR1 is SNHLY and CDR2 FYNNEI. This CDR3 contains 16 residues. CDR3 loop: CASSFSLAGGYNEQFF. In DNA form, the CDR3 reads TGTGCCAGCAGCTTCTCACTAGCGGGAGGGTACAATGAGCAGTTCTTC.

V and J are TRBV24-1 and TRBJ1-4, with 10 bases identical to TRBD1. This CDR3 has 13 amino acids. Germline V gene data show CDR1 as KGHDR and CDR2 as SFDVKD. V gave up 8 bases and J gave up 7 bases; unmatched junction bases: 3. This CDR3 is CATMGQGSEKLFF. CDR3 nucleotide sequence: TGTGCCACCATGGGACAGGGGAGTGAAAAACTGTTTTTT.

This clone showed up just once. V is TRBV15 and J is TRBJ2-7, with TRBD2 as a possible D gene (6 bases). The CDR3 loop spans 14 amino acids. The germline V and J ends were trimmed by 0 bases and 7 bases, with 13 bases remaining between them. Per the germline V gene, CDR1 is LNHNV and CDR2 is YYDKDF (reference sequence). DNA for the CDR3: TGTGCCACCAGCAGAGATCGTTCGGAGGGGGAGCAGTACTTC. The encoded protein is CATSRDRSEGEQYF.

This rearrangement joins TRBV5-1 to TRBJ1-4, with 11 bases fitting TRBD1. The V gene end was trimmed by 4 bases and the J gene end by 7 bases; junction bases not matched to a gene: 3. The germline CDR1 and CDR2 sequences are SGHRS and YFSETQ. The CDR3 has 14 residues. This CDR3 reads CASSGGQGGEKLFF. The CDR3 nucleotides read TGCGCCAGCAGCGGGGGACAGGGGGGTGAAAAACTGTTTTTT.

The V and J genes are TRBV7-3 and TRBJ2-2, with D possibly being TRBD1 (5 bases). The V end lost 1 base, the J end lost 5 bases, and 14 bases lay between the germline ends. This CDR3 has 16 amino acids. In germline, CDR1 is SGHTA, CDR2 FQGTGA. The CDR3, as DNA: TGTGCCAGCAGCTTAATTGCAGGGATAGGGACCGGGGAGCTGTTTTTT. This gives the protein CASSLIAGIGTGELFF.

J is TRBJ1-4 and V is TRBV6-6, with D possibly matching TRBD1 (5 bases). Germline CDR1 reads MNHNY; CDR2 reads SVGAGI (reference sequence). This CDR3 contains 18 residues. V was trimmed by 5 bases and J by 0 bases, leaving 19 bases between them. CDR3 coding DNA: TGTGCCAGCAGTCTCCCGGGGAGGGGCCTTCCAACTAATGAAAAACTGTTTTTT. It is translated as CASSLPGRGLPTNEKLFF.

The chain uses TRBV6-5 and TRBJ2-5, with TRBD1 matching 8 bases. Trimming removed 4 bases from V and 3 bases from J; junction bases left unmatched: 7. CDR3 length: 15 amino acids. Germline CDR1 and CDR2: MNHEY and SVGAGI. The CDR3, as DNA: TGTGCCAGCAGTTCAATCAGGGGGCGGAAAGAGACCCAGTACTTC. Protein product: CASSSIRGRKETQYF.

The chain joins TRBV2 to TRBJ2-7, with a weak D call TRBD1 (5 bases). The V end was cut by 6 bases, the J end by 0 bases, with 12 bases between. This CDR3 is built from 14 residues. Germline V gene lookup returns CDR1 SNHLY and CDR2 FYNNEI. CDR3 sequence reads: CASSQDTVSYEQYF. CDR3 nucleotide sequence: TGTGCCAGCAGCCAGGACACGGTCTCCTACGAGCAGTACTTC.

CDR3 in amino acids: CASSQDRSRALNTEAFF. The CDR3 DNA is TGCGCCAGCAGCCAAGATCGATCGAGGGCCCTGAACACTGAAGCTTTCTTT. This rearrangement joins TRBV4-1 to TRBJ1-1; D is undetermined. The CDR3 length is 17 residues. The germline V gene has CDR1 MGHRA and CDR2 YSYEKL. V was cut by 0 bases and J by 0 bases, with 14 bases left in between.